The 32 T cell receptor delta chains below were found in one sample sequenced in a study of gamma-delta T cells after stem cell transplantation. TCRdb re-called the RT-PCR reads with CATT. This table has over 9,000 delta-chain clones, around 1.4% appearing once. The sample taken for sequencing was gamma-delta T cells. The receptors originated from a human donor. It is not recorded whose cells these are; they may come from a transplant donor.

Comment on this clone: Translating this DNA gives a protein that differs at residue 4 from the TCRdb one, which belongs to a much larger clone; a read error is likely, and the protein shown is this translation. The chain carries TRDV2 and TRDJ1; 9 bases agree with TRDD3. Trimming took 8 bases from V and 0 from J; bases not matched to a gene: 21. Germline V gene data show CDR1 as GEAIGNYY and CDR2 as EKD. This CDR3 comprises 19 residues. The CDR3 DNA reads TGTGCCTTTTCCCCCCTTACTGGGGGACACATGGAGTACACCGATAAACTCATCTTT. Translating it yields CAFSPLTGGHMEYTDKLIF.

This clone was picked up a small number of times. A read error may produce the germline difference seen at one junction end. The rearrangement joins TRDV2 to TRDJ1; D call uncertain. This CDR3 comprises 14 residues. CDR1 GEAIGNYY and CDR2 EKD come from the germline V gene. The CDR3 reads CARDTAGYTDKLIF. As DNA, the CDR3 is TGTGCCCGTGACACCGCGGGTTACACCGATAAACTCATCTTT.

To note about this clone: TCRdb's listed protein matches a much larger clone and diverges from this DNA's translation at residue 6, likely through a read error; the protein shown comes from the DNA. J is TRDJ1 and V is TRDV2; 10 bases are a match to TRDD3. Germline trimming cut 1 base from V and 9 bases from J; bases unmatched to any gene: 19. Germline V CDR1 and CDR2: GEAIGNYY, EKD. The CDR3 consists of 18 residues. CDR3 bases: TGTGCCTGTGACACTGTCCTACGAGGTCCGGGGGATACGGAAGAACTCATCTTT. This codes for CACDTVLRGPGDTEELIF.

This clone was seen ten or more times. The rearrangement joins TRDV2 to TRDJ1, with 8 nucleotides matching TRDD3. V shed 4 bases and J 6 bases; nucleotides not matched to a gene: 27. CDR1 is GEAIGNYY and CDR2 is EKD in the germline V gene. The CDR3 spans 20 residues. The CDR3 DNA is TGTGCCTGTGATTACTACGTCCCTAGTACTGGGGGCTACGAGGGGCATAAACTCATCTTT. As protein: CACDYYVPSTGGYEGHKLIF.

This clone was recorded many times. A far larger clone is only one base removed, so a read error is likely. The rearrangement uses TRDV2 and TRDJ1; D not certain. V lost 5 bases, J lost 0 bases, and 15 bases lay in between. There are 15 residues in the CDR3. Germline V gene lookup returns CDR1 GEAIGNYY and CDR2 EKD. For the CDR3, the DNA is TGTGCCTGTGGCCCGATGACTAAGTACACCGATAAACTCATCTTT. It translates to CACGPMTKYTDKLIF.

V gene TRDV2 combines with J gene TRDJ1; D possibly corresponds to TRDD3 (6 bases). V was cut by 0 bases and J by 0 bases, with 13 bases left in between. CDR3 length equals 16 residues. Germline CDR1 is GEAIGNYY and CDR2 is EKD. This chain's CDR3 is CACDTVGAYNTDKLIF. The CDR3 DNA follows: TGTGCCTGTGACACCGTGGGGGCTTATAACACCGATAAACTCATCTTT.

Points on this clone: The mismatch at residue 9 between this DNA's translation and the TCRdb protein of a much larger clone likely reflects a read error; the protein shown is translated from the DNA. The chain joins TRDV2 to TRDJ1; possible D gene TRDD3, 6 bases. Germline values: CDR1 GEAIGNYY, CDR2 EKD. The CDR3 has 19 amino acids. V lost 3 bases and J lost 0, with 25 bases in between. The CDR3 is CACDDVLGCTGRYTDKLIF. DNA for the CDR3: TGTGCCTGTGACGACGTACTGGGCTGCACCGGCCGATACACCGATAAACTCATCTTT.

There are a few counts of this clone. A far larger clone lies a single base away; this is likely a read error. This specimen includes other DNA sequences encoding the same CDR3. V and J are TRDV2 and TRDJ1; D not certain. With 0 bases removed from V and 0 bases from J, the gap between germline ends came to 22 bases. The CDR3 has 19 amino acids. The germline gives CDR1 GEAIGNYY, CDR2 EKD. The CDR3 DNA is TGTGCCTGTGACACCCTCTCCGCCCTTGTACAAAGGCACACCGATAAACTCATCTTT. It yields the protein CACDTLSALVQRHTDKLIF.

Note on this clone: TCRdb's protein, taken from a much larger clone, differs from this DNA's translation at residue 4, likely owing to a read error; the protein displayed comes from the DNA. The chain is built from TRDV2 and TRDJ1, with TRDD3 matching over 9 bases. The CDR3 contains 17 residues. Germline V gene lookup returns CDR1 GEAIGNYY and CDR2 EKD. Unmatched junction bases numbered 13, after V lost 5 bases and J lost 1 base. In DNA form, the CDR3 reads TGTGCCTGTGGCACTTTACTGGGGGACCAAGGCACCGATAAACTCATCTTT. This gives the protein CACGTLLGDQGTDKLIF.

This clone is medium-sized. The rearrangement links TRDV2 to TRDJ3; 10 positions match TRDD3. J lost 0 bases, V lost 1 base, and 8 bases had no gene match. The CDR3 is 20 amino acids. CDR1 and CDR2 (germline): GEAIGNYY, EKD. The CDR3 loop reads CACDTGTGGFRSWDTRQMFF. As DNA, the CDR3 is TGTGCCTGTGACACGGGGACTGGGGGATTTCGCTCCTGGGACACCCGACAGATGTTTTTC.

This clone ranks as medium-sized. This chain connects TRDV2 to TRDJ1; TRDD3 matches at 9 bases. With V trimmed by 3 bases and J by 2 bases, 15 bases remained unmatched. This CDR3 comprises 18 residues. Looked up from germline, CDR1 is GEAIGNYY and CDR2 is EKD. The CDR3 region is CACDPLLGGYPKTDKLIF. In DNA, the CDR3 is TGTGCCTGTGACCCTCTACTGGGGGGATACCCCAAGACCGATAAACTCATCTTT.

The table lists this clone with a few counts. One end of the junction varies from germline; a read error may be responsible. The chain combines TRDV2 with TRDJ1; 11 nucleotides align to TRDD3. This CDR3 has 16 residues. Per the germline V gene, CDR1 is GEAIGNYY and CDR2 is EKD. CDR3 residues: CARDLLGDKRTDKLIF. CDR3 in DNA: TGTGCCCGTGACCTACTGGGGGATAAAAGGACCGATAAACTCATCTTT.

Remarks on this clone: A far more abundant clone sits one base away, making this likely a read error. The same CDR3 arises from other DNA sequences in this sample as well. The rearrangement uses TRDV2 and TRDJ1; D ambiguous. Germline V lookup: CDR1 GEAIGNYY, CDR2 EKD. Trimming took off 0 bases at V and 0 bases at J, with 13 bases between the two ends. This CDR3 spans 16 amino acids. CDR3: CACDTVGGPYTDKLIF. The CDR3 coding sequence is TGTGCCTGTGACACCGTGGGCGGTCCGTACACCGATAAACTCATCTTT.

A remark on this clone: The junction departs from the called germline gene at one end, perhaps through a read error. J is TRDJ1 and V is TRDV2, with TRDD3 matching over 9 bases. This CDR3 has 15 residues. The germline CDR1 and CDR2 sequences are GEAIGNYY and EKD. The CDR3 DNA reads as TGTGCCCGTGACACATTGGGGGATAAGCCCGATAAACTCATCTTT. This encodes CARDTLGDKPDKLIF.

The table lists this clone with a few counts. TCRdb's protein for this DNA is that of a much larger clone and differs from the translation at residue 8, likely a read error; the protein shown is the DNA translation. The chain uses TRDV2 and TRDJ1, with D perhaps matching TRDD3 (7 bases). The CDR3 consists of 17 residues. V dropped 3 bases and J dropped 0 bases, with 19 bases sitting between them. Germline CDR1 and CDR2: GEAIGNYY and EKD. CDR3 nucleotide sequence: TGTGCCTGTGACGTCCTACGCCCTGGGGGGTACACCGATAAACTCATCTTT. This sequence encodes CACDVLRPGGYTDKLIF.

This clone was seen only a few times. This chain joins TRDV2 and TRDJ1; 12 bases line up with TRDD3. This CDR3 comprises 21 residues. CDR1 is GEAIGNYY and CDR2 is EKD in the germline V gene. The V and J ends lost 0 bases and 0 bases, in that order; junction bases with no gene match: 16. DNA of the CDR3: TGTGCCTGTGACACCGTCGGTCCTGGGGGATACGAAAATAGGTACACCGATAAACTCATCTTT. Its translation is CACDTVGPGGYENRYTDKLIF.

A word on this clone: It differs at one base from a far larger clone, so likely a read error. The chain uses TRDV2 and TRDJ1; TRDD3 matches 12 bases. Germline CDR1 GEAIGNYY, CDR2 EKD. This CDR3 spans 21 amino acids. The CDR3: CACGTVGWGIRDQHYTDKLIF. The CDR3 DNA follows: TGTGCCTGTGGCACCGTGGGCTGGGGGATACGTGATCAGCATTACACCGATAAACTCATCTTT.

This clone was seen a handful of times. A far larger clone is one base from this, pointing to a likely read error. The same CDR3 arises from other DNA sequences in this sample as well. The chain combines TRDV2 with TRDJ1; 9 bases fit TRDD3. The length of the CDR3 is 15 residues. Germline lookup yields CDR1 GEAIGNYY and CDR2 EKD. The CDR3 protein is CACDILGDTRYKLIF. CDR3 DNA sequence: TGCGCCTGTGACATACTCGGGGATACGCGCTATAAACTCATCTTT.

A remark on this clone: Being one base from a much bigger clone, this may be a read error. Other DNA sequences in the sample encode the same CDR3. CDR3 loop: CACDTVSETGGKYTDKLIF. CDR3 in DNA: TGTGCCTGTGACACCGTGTCCGAGACTGGGGGAAAGTACACCGATAAACTCATCTTT. The chain couples TRDV2 to TRDJ1, with 9 nucleotides matching TRDD3. The V gene's germline CDR1 is GEAIGNYY and CDR2 EKD. The CDR3 is made up of 19 amino acids. Unmatched junction bases numbered 13, after V lost 0 bases and J lost 0 bases.

This clone was observed a few times. The chain carries TRDV2 and TRDJ1; TRDD3 agrees at 9 bases. This CDR3 contains 18 residues. Trimming at V came to 4 bases and at J to 0 bases, leaving 14 bases not matched to a gene. CDR1 GEAIGNYY and CDR2 EKD come from the germline V gene. The chain's CDR3 is CACDLLLAGGSNTDKLIF. CDR3 coding DNA: TGTGCCTGTGATCTTCTACTGGCTGGGGGATCCAACACCGATAAACTCATCTTT.

This clone is classed as large. This specimen includes other DNA sequences encoding the same CDR3. This rearrangement joins TRDV2 to TRDJ1, with 8 bases matching TRDD3. CDR1 is GEAIGNYY, CDR2 EKD, per germline. This CDR3 is 17 amino acids long. The V segment lost 4 bases and the J segment 0 bases; nucleotides outside the gene matches: 12. The CDR3, as DNA: TGTGCCTGTGATCTACTATCTGGGGGACCCTACACCGATAAACTCATCTTT. This sequence encodes CACDLLSGGPYTDKLIF.

Regarding this clone: This may come from a read error, since a much larger clone is one base off. Other DNA sequences in this sample translate to the same CDR3. The chain employs TRDV2 and TRDJ2; 10 nucleotides align to TRDD3. The CDR3 is 18 residues long. Germline values: CDR1 GEAIGNYY, CDR2 EKD. CDR3 residues: CACDTLLGDASLTAQLFF. The CDR3 nucleotides read TGTGCCTGTGACACCCTACTGGGGGATGCATCTTTGACAGCACAGCTCTTCTTT.

Details on this clone: A far more abundant clone sits one base away, making this likely a read error. Other DNA sequences in this specimen translate into the identical CDR3. V usage is TRDV2 and J usage is TRDJ1, with 9 bases that match TRDD3. Germline values: CDR1 GEAIGNYY, CDR2 EKD. The CDR3 has 16 residues. J gave up 0 bases and V 5 bases, and 9 bases lay outside the gene matches. The CDR3 here is CACVALGDTYTDKLIF. CDR3 nucleotides: TGTGCCTGTGTTGCCCTAGGGGATACGTACACCGATAAACTCATCTTT.

This clone has a handful of counts. This is likely an artifact of a read error, given a far larger clone one base away. Other DNA sequences in this sample translate to the same CDR3. The rearrangement uses TRDV2 and TRDJ1; the match to TRDD3 covers 11 bases. The germline V gene encodes CDR1 GEAIGNYY and CDR2 EKD. This CDR3 has 18 amino acids. CDR3 loop: CACDTVLGDNQHTDKLIF. CDR3 bases: TGCGCCTGTGACACCGTACTGGGGGATAATCAGCACACCGATAAACTCATCTTT.

This clone came up many times. Other nucleotide sequences in the sample specify the same CDR3. The chain couples TRDV2 to TRDJ1; TRDD3 aligns across 12 bases. Trimming removed 1 base from V and 1 base from J; junction bases left unmatched: 12. CDR1 GEAIGNYY and CDR2 EKD come from the germline V gene. This CDR3 is 19 amino acids long. CDR3 protein: CACDTSDWGIQPGTDKLIF. CDR3 DNA: TGTGCCTGTGACACGTCCGACTGGGGGATACAACCGGGCACCGATAAACTCATCTTT.

Here the CDR3 DNA reads TGTGCCTGTGACCCTCCGCGGGATAAACTCATCTTT. It translates to CACDPPRDKLIF. The J gene is TRDJ1, the V gene TRDV2; D call uncertain. The CDR3 contains 12 residues. Trimming removed 3 bases at V and 5 bases at J, with 9 bases between. Germline-derived CDR1 and CDR2 are GEAIGNYY and EKD.

This clone was counted a few times. With a far larger clone one base away, a read error is the likely cause. This sample also contains other DNA sequences that code for the same CDR3. V gene TRDV2 combines with J gene TRDJ1, with D uncertain. The CDR3 sequence is 14 residues long. The V end lost 6 bases, the J end lost 0 bases, and 13 bases lay between the germline ends. Per the germline V gene, CDR1 is GEAIGNYY and CDR2 is EKD. The CDR3 sequence is CACFTLLNTDKLIF. CDR3 bases: TGTGCCTGTTTTACCCTGCTTAACACCGATAAACTCATCTTT.

A word on this clone: The TCRdb protein comes from a much larger clone and disagrees with this DNA's translation at residue 9, likely due to a read error; the protein given here is derived from the DNA. V usage is TRDV2 and J usage is TRDJ1; a possible D gene is TRDD3 (5 bases). The germline V and J ends were trimmed by 2 bases and 7 bases, with 13 bases remaining between them. CDR3 size: 13 residues. Germline CDR1 GEAIGNYY, CDR2 EKD. The chain's CDR3 is CACDSLGGGKLIF. CDR3 nucleotides: TGTGCCTGTGACAGCCTGGGTGGCGGTAAACTCATCTTT.

By share, this clone counts as medium-sized. The chain uses TRDV2 and TRDJ3; 13 bases map to TRDD3. Germline CDR1 and CDR2: GEAIGNYY and EKD. V shed 3 bases, J shed 4 bases, and the junction held 11 bases outside the gene matches. CDR3 length: 20 residues. The CDR3 sequence is CACDFTGGYASIWDTRQMFF. The DNA of the CDR3 is TGTGCCTGTGACTTTACTGGGGGATACGCATCGATATGGGACACCCGACAGATGTTTTTC.

This clone was seen more than once but under ten times. The rearrangement links TRDV2 to TRDJ1; 11 bases align to TRDD3. CDR3 length: 23 amino acids. V was pared by 3 bases and J by 3 bases, with 29 bases of the junction left unmatched. Germline V gene data show CDR1 as GEAIGNYY and CDR2 as EKD. The CDR3 loop is CACDALPTASRMGDTWHPDKLIF. Here the CDR3 DNA reads TGTGCCTGTGACGCGCTTCCTACGGCCTCTCGAATGGGGGATACGTGGCACCCCGATAAACTCATCTTT.

On this clone itself: This DNA's translation differs at residue 10 from TCRdb's protein, which comes from a much larger clone; a read error is likely, and the protein shown is translated from the DNA. The chain has TRDV2 and TRDJ1, with TRDD3 matching over 11 bases. Germline CDR1 GEAIGNYY, CDR2 EKD. The V and J ends lost 0 bases and 1 base, in that order; junction bases with no gene match: 3. The CDR3 totals 16 residues. The CDR3, as DNA: TGTGCCTGTGACACCATGGGGGATACGCGCACCGATAAACTCATCTTT. Amino acids: CACDTMGDTRTDKLIF.

Sample share makes this clone medium-sized. This sample includes further DNA sequences coding for the same CDR3. This sequence joins TRDV2 and TRDJ1; 13 nucleotides align to TRDD3. Germline V gives CDR1 GEAIGNYY, CDR2 EKD. The CDR3 is 19 residues long. With V trimmed by 3 bases and J by 0 bases, 12 bases remained unmatched. Here the CDR3 reads CACDVVLGDTREHTDKLIF. As DNA, the CDR3 is TGTGCCTGTGACGTAGTACTGGGGGATACGCGCGAGCACACCGATAAACTCATCTTT.